Each of the 28 T cell receptor beta chains below was sequenced from the same sample in a study of beta chain features in type 1 diabetes. Study-wide results and caveats: Patients with Type 1 diabetes showed moderately but significantly shorter TCRB CDR3s in all four CD4+ subsets.

These receptors have no known antigen. cDNA synthesis used the whole RNA isolate, giving expressed TCRB sequences. Only in-frame clones appear in the TCRdb table, and some are missing; sequencing was by immunoSEQ multiplex PCR. Among hundreds of thousands of clones, about 15% were seen once, and the ten largest hold 0.015% to 0.017%. The material sequenced was naive CD4+ T cells from blood. These receptors were collected from a man between 18 and 35 years old with type 1 diabetes.

This clone has just a few counts. The CDR3 spells CAIRRMTSGAEAFF. CDR3 nucleotide sequence: TGTGCCATCAGACGTATGACGAGTGGAGCTGAAGCTTTCTTT. The chain links TRBV10-3 to TRBJ1-1; D ambiguous. V was trimmed by 6 bases and J by 6 bases, leaving 17 bases between them. This CDR3 has 14 amino acids. Germline values: CDR1 ENHRY, CDR2 SYGVKD.

The V call is TRBV5-1, the J call TRBJ2-7; TRBD2 matches 12 bases. V dropped 0 bases and J dropped 2; count of bases not matched to a gene: 9. This CDR3 region has 18 residues. From germline, CDR1 is SGHRS and CDR2 YFSETQ. The CDR3 nucleotides are TGCGCCAGCAGCTTGGTCTTCCCGACTAGCGGGAGAACCTACGAGCAGTACTTC. Translation: CASSLVFPTSGRTYEQYF.

A note on this clone: In the same sample, other DNA sequences code for this CDR3. The V gene is TRBV7-9, the J gene TRBJ1-2; weak D call: TRBD1 (6 bases). The V end lost 5 bases, the J end lost 2 bases, and 9 bases lay between the germline ends. The CDR3 is 13 amino acids. CDR1 is SEHNR, CDR2 FQNEAQ, per germline (reference sequence). CDR3: CASSRTGNYGYTF. The CDR3 DNA reads as TGTGCCAGCAGCCGTACAGGGAACTATGGCTACACCTTC.

This clone was seen a few times. This rearrangement joins TRBV28 to TRBJ2-1; TRBD1 matches at 10 bases. The CDR3 sequence is 16 residues long. The V segment lost 6 bases and the J segment 2 bases; nucleotides outside the gene matches: 7. Looked up from germline, CDR1 is MDHEN and CDR2 is SYDVKM. The DNA for the CDR3 is TGTGCCAGCAGCGGGACAGGGGCTAACACCTACAATGAGCAGTTCTTC. It specifies CASSGTGANTYNEQFF.

In DNA, the CDR3 is TGTGCCAGCAGCTTCCTAGCGGGGGGTGCCTACAATGAGCAGTTCTTC. This gives the protein CASSFLAGGAYNEQFF. The chain recombines TRBV5-4 with TRBJ2-1, with 11 positions matching TRBD2. Germline trimming cut 2 bases from V and 2 bases from J; bases unmatched to any gene: 3. This CDR3 is 16 amino acids long. CDR1 SGHNT and CDR2 YYREEE come from the germline V gene (reference sequence).

This sequence joins TRBV7-9 and TRBJ2-3; 7 bases map to TRBD1. CDR3 length: 15 residues. The germline CDR1 and CDR2 sequences are SEHNR and FQNEAQ (reference sequence). The junction had 6 bases not matched to a gene; V was cut back by 6 bases and J by 0 bases. CDR3 residues: CASRGRTGSTDTQYF. The CDR3 DNA follows: TGTGCCAGCAGAGGAAGGACAGGTAGCACAGATACGCAGTATTTT.

In its sample, this clone was seen a few times. The chain employs TRBV6-5 and TRBJ1-2; D is unresolved. The CDR3 consists of 11 residues. CDR1 and CDR2 (germline): MNHEY, SVGAGI. Trimming stripped 7 bases from V and 1 base from J, with 4 bases between. The CDR3 is CASNRNYGYTF. For the CDR3, the DNA is TGTGCCAGCAATCGTAACTATGGCTACACCTTC.

Here the CDR3 reads CASSSVTVEEKLFF. The CDR3 bases are TGTGCCAGCAGTTCGGTCACAGTAGAAGAAAAACTGTTTTTT. The chain is built from TRBV28 and TRBJ1-4; D is ambiguous. The germline CDR1 and CDR2 sequences are MDHEN and SYDVKM. The CDR3 totals 14 residues. V lost 4 bases, J lost 8 bases, and 14 bases lay in between.

The rearrangement joins TRBV18 to TRBJ2-5, with D uncertain. The V gene lost 1 base and the J gene lost 2 bases, with 11 bases spanning the gap. From germline, CDR1 is KGHSH and CDR2 LQKENI. This CDR3 spans 15 amino acids. Written as DNA, the CDR3 is TGTGCCAGCTCACCACTTGAGGTTTCACAAGAGACCCAGTACTTC. Amino acids: CASSPLEVSQETQYF.

The V gene is TRBV9, the J gene TRBJ1-3; maybe TRBD1 (6 bases). Germline loops: CDR1 SGDLS, CDR2 YYNGEE. V lost 3 bases, J lost 4 bases, and 17 bases lay in between. The CDR3 loop spans 16 amino acids. The CDR3, as DNA: TGTGCCAGCAGCGCAGTACAGGGAATGTACGGAAACACCATATATTTT. This translates into CASSAVQGMYGNTIYF.

As for this clone: Other DNA variants within this sample encode the same CDR3. The genes are TRBV5-1 and TRBJ2-5; TRBD1 aligns across 9 bases. This CDR3 region has 14 residues. Per germline, CDR1 SGHRS and CDR2 YFSETQ. The trim removed 1 base at V and 4 bases at J, leaving 2 bases unmatched. The CDR3 bases are TGCGCCAGCAGCTTGCGGGACAGGGCAGAGACCCAGTACTTC. It translates to CASSLRDRAETQYF.

V is TRBV25-1 and J is TRBJ1-1, with D possibly being TRBD1 (6 bases). Germline-derived CDR1 and CDR2 are MGHDK and SYGVNS. This CDR3 comprises 12 residues. Trimming stripped 3 bases from V and 7 bases from J, with 9 bases between. The CDR3 nucleotides are TGTGCCAGCAGTGACAGGGGCCTTGAAGCTTTCTTT. It is translated as CASSDRGLEAFF.

This clone was seen more than once but under ten times. The rearrangement links TRBV19 to TRBJ2-1; 7 bases line up with TRBD1. The CDR3 sequence is 14 residues long. The trim removed 2 bases at V and 8 bases at J, leaving 6 bases unmatched. The germline gives CDR1 LNHDA, CDR2 SQIVND (reference sequence). The CDR3 DNA sequence: TGTGCCAGTAGTATAATGAAAGGGGGCTATGAGCAGTTCTTC. Its translation: CASSIMKGGYEQFF.

This rearrangement joins TRBV25-1 to TRBJ1-5, with D uncertain. The CDR3 spans 13 residues. Germline CDR1 MGHDK, CDR2 SYGVNS. V was shortened by 4 bases and J by 0 bases, with 4 bases between the two germline ends. The CDR3 loop reads CASSASSNQPQHF. CDR3 bases: TGTGCCAGCAGTGCCAGTAGCAATCAGCCCCAGCATTTT.

This clone was counted between two and nine times. The chain employs TRBV29-1 and TRBJ2-7; D is possibly TRBD1 (6 bases). This CDR3 spans 14 amino acids. Trimming removed 6 bases at V and 0 bases at J, with 15 bases between. Germline lookup yields CDR1 SQVTM and CDR2 ANQGSEA. CDR3 sequence (DNA): TGCAGCGTCTTGACAGGATTGGGCTCCTACGAGCAGTACTTC. Translation: CSVLTGLGSYEQYF.

This clone was seen more than once but under ten times. The chain recombines TRBV6-1 with TRBJ1-1; no reliable D call. The CDR3 totals 15 residues. Trimming stripped 3 bases from V and 4 bases from J, with 15 bases between. Germline CDR1 MNHNS, CDR2 SASEGT. The CDR3 sequence: CASSDMRIEVTEAFF. CDR3 sequence (DNA): TGTGCCAGCAGTGATATGAGGATTGAGGTCACTGAAGCTTTCTTT.

The CDR3 reads CASGGTDTQYF. The CDR3 nucleotides are TGTGCCAGTGGCGGAACAGATACGCAGTATTTT. This chain joins TRBV9 and TRBJ2-3; D remains ambiguous. This CDR3 contains 11 residues. The V end lost 8 bases, the J end lost 3 bases, and 7 bases lay between the germline ends. CDR1 and CDR2 (germline): SGDLS, YYNGEE.

V usage is TRBV4-1 and J usage is TRBJ2-1; 13 nucleotides align to TRBD2. Looked up from germline, CDR1 is MGHRA and CDR2 is YSYEKL. The V segment lost 4 bases and the J segment 10 bases; nucleotides outside the gene matches: 13. The length of the CDR3 is 17 residues. This CDR3 is CASSPSLTSGRNTEQFF. CDR3 DNA: TGCGCCAGCAGCCCGTCCTTGACTAGCGGGAGGAATACAGAGCAGTTCTTC.

This clone was counted a few times. This chain uses TRBV27 with TRBJ1-1, with D possibly being TRBD1 (6 bases). CDR3 length: 14 amino acids. The germline V gene encodes CDR1 MNHEY and CDR2 SMNVEV (reference sequence). V lost 3 bases and J 6 bases, leaving 14 bases between the germline ends. The CDR3 DNA reads as TGTGCCAGCAGTTTCGGGGGGGCTTCGTCTGAAGCTTTCTTT. The encoded protein is CASSFGGASSEAFF.

This clone was observed a few times. The chain joins TRBV9 to TRBJ1-1; D is undetermined. The CDR3 extends over 14 amino acids. V lost 0 bases to trimming and J lost 1 base, with 7 bases between them. In germline, CDR1 is SGDLS, CDR2 YYNGEE. The CDR3 loop is CASSVAEKNTEAFF. CDR3 sequence (DNA): TGTGCCAGCAGCGTAGCTGAGAAGAACACTGAAGCTTTCTTT.

This clone was counted a few times. This rearrangement joins TRBV4-1 to TRBJ2-5; tentatively, D is TRBD2 (6 bases). Germline CDR1 and CDR2: MGHRA and YSYEKL. CDR3 length: 16 residues. V was shortened by 1 base and J by 3 bases, with 15 bases between the two germline ends. CDR3 bases: TGCGCCAGCAGCCAAGTGGGGTGGGGGGAGGAAGAGACCCAGTACTTC. As protein: CASSQVGWGEEETQYF.

The chain employs TRBV4-1 and TRBJ2-1; D perhaps matches TRBD1 (6 bases). The CDR3 covers 16 residues. Germline lookup yields CDR1 MGHRA and CDR2 YSYEKL. The V and J ends lost 6 bases and 3 bases respectively, with 18 bases between them. CDR3 sequence: CASRGGGQFLYNEQFF. The CDR3 DNA reads TGCGCCAGCAGAGGAGGCGGACAGTTCCTCTACAATGAGCAGTTCTTC.

The chain is built from TRBV4-3 and TRBJ2-7; 11 bases map to TRBD1. The CDR3 has 18 residues. The J segment lost 2 bases and the V segment lost 3 bases, leaving 12 bases of the junction unmatched. CDR1 and CDR2 (germline): LGHNA, YSLEER. CDR3 DNA sequence: TGCGCCAGCAGCCAGAAGAGTATACCGGGACAGGGGGCCTACGAGCAGTACTTC. Encoded protein: CASSQKSIPGQGAYEQYF.

The gene calls are TRBV5-1 and TRBJ2-6; tentatively, D is TRBD1 (5 bases). V shed 0 bases and J shed 2 bases, with 9 bases lying between them. The CDR3 runs to 16 residues. Germline V gene data show CDR1 as SGHRS and CDR2 as YFSETQ. CDR3: CASSLDRSAGANVLTF. The CDR3 DNA reads as TGCGCCAGCAGCTTGGACAGGTCGGCTGGGGCCAACGTCCTGACTTTC.

This clone was found a few times. The V and J genes are TRBV28 and TRBJ2-3, with TRBD1 matching 7 bases. This CDR3 comprises 14 residues. Trimming removed 3 bases from V and 4 bases from J; junction bases left unmatched: 4. CDR1 MDHEN and CDR2 SYDVKM come from the germline V gene. Here the CDR3 reads CASSFGQVSDTQYF. CDR3 in DNA: TGTGCCAGCAGTTTCGGACAGGTTTCAGATACGCAGTATTTT.

CDR3 nucleotide sequence: TGTGCCAGCAGCTTAAAACAGCGGGAGGTTCTATACAATGAGCAGTTCTTC. This sequence encodes CASSLKQREVLYNEQFF. The chain uses TRBV7-6 and TRBJ2-1; TRBD2 agrees at 9 bases. Trimming took 2 bases from V and 4 from J; bases not matched to a gene: 9. The CDR3 covers 17 residues. Germline values: CDR1 SGHVS, CDR2 FNYEAQ.

This clone came up a few times. The genes are TRBV11-2 and TRBJ2-7, with 9 positions matching TRBD2. The CDR3 is made up of 15 amino acids. In germline, CDR1 is SGHAT, CDR2 FQNNGV. The V gene end was trimmed by 5 bases and the J gene end by 2 bases; junction bases not matched to a gene: 7. The CDR3 coding sequence is TGTGCCAGCAGCGAAGGACTAGCGAGCCCCTACGAGCAGTACTTC. This codes for CASSEGLASPYEQYF.

Only one count was recorded for this clone. The chain carries TRBV5-1 and TRBJ2-3, with 9 bases lining up with TRBD2. Germline V gene lookup returns CDR1 SGHRS and CDR2 YFSETQ. The V gene end was trimmed by 0 bases and the J gene end by 3 bases; junction bases not matched to a gene: 5. This CDR3 has 16 residues. Here the CDR3 DNA reads TGCGCCAGCAGCTTGGTTTTTAGCGGGAGAACAGATACGCAGTATTTT. Translated: CASSLVFSGRTDTQYF.